The sequence of this TCR beta chain was determined in a study of blood T cell repertoires in COVID-19 (dated by TCRdb to 2018 to 2021). Study-level background: Samples covering the acute and convalescent phases of COVID-19 were provided by collaborators in the United States, Italy and Spain. Subjects who had been exposed to COVID-19, were actively infected with it, or had recovered from it provided the deeply sampled blood TCRbeta repertoires that made up the dataset. The sample metadata nearly always contained a de-identified subject ID, COVID-19 status, age in years and sex. The repertoires were released in a freely available public database meant as a resource for research on the immune response to SARS-CoV-2. The material from the prospective study consisted of cDNA or gDNA derived from T cells, B-cell-depleted T cells, or PBMCs. Where available, HLA class I and class II types were obtained from metadata supplied by the sample provider rather than from assay-based typing. The samples were drawn from the first 160 participants of the ongoing ImmuneRACE study and from 1,200 or so subjects provided by 6 global collaborators.

TCRbeta CDR3 regions were amplified from genomic DNA using the immunoSEQ Assay, a bias-controlled multiplex PCR. From the authors' description of their analysis: The number of nucleated cells in each sample was estimated from the amplification of reference gene primers within the assay. Sequence reads were collapsed and filtered to measure the absolute abundance of every unique TCRbeta CDR3 rearrangement. Productive Simpson clonality was computed per sample as the square root of Simpson's diversity index over productive rearrangements. TCRdb provides this immuneACCESS table in a form limited to in-frame rearrangements. Some clones are lacking; in checked studies, under half of them reflect an unresolved V gene, and why the rest are absent is not known. That table gives V, J and clone size, and the DNA gave D and trimming. In this sample the table shows fewer than 200,000 clones, roughly four fifths of which occur a single time. 1.5% to 1.7% of the sample is held by the ten biggest clonotypes.

In regard to this clone: No cognate antigen has been identified for it. There are no base qualities to consult, and no much larger clone falls within one base.

What the authors observed across the whole study: The quantity of clinical and demographic metadata differed by source and by participant and was supplied without curation.

Whole blood was collected in K2EDTA tubes by collaborating institutions according to the institutions' own protocols. For TCRbeta analysis, collaborators shipped samples as frozen whole blood, isolated PBMCs, or DNA extracted from either of those sample types. CDR1 and CDR2 are drawn from the germline V gene (reference sequence): LNHDA, SQIVND. The junction shows trimming of 4 bases on V and 6 bases on J, and the gene matches do not reach 3 bases of it. Its CDR3 holds 12 amino acids, cysteine through phenylalanine. Only CDR3 DNA is held: 36 bases, read in frame from base 1. The receptor was isolated from a human donor in a cohort sampled during active COVID-19. The chain joins TRBV19 to TRBJ2-7, and 7 junctional nucleotides match TRBD1. Sample: peripheral blood. The DNA sequence is as follows: TGTGCCAGTAGTAAGACAGGGCTCGAGCAGTACTTC. Its protein product is CASSKTGLEQYF.